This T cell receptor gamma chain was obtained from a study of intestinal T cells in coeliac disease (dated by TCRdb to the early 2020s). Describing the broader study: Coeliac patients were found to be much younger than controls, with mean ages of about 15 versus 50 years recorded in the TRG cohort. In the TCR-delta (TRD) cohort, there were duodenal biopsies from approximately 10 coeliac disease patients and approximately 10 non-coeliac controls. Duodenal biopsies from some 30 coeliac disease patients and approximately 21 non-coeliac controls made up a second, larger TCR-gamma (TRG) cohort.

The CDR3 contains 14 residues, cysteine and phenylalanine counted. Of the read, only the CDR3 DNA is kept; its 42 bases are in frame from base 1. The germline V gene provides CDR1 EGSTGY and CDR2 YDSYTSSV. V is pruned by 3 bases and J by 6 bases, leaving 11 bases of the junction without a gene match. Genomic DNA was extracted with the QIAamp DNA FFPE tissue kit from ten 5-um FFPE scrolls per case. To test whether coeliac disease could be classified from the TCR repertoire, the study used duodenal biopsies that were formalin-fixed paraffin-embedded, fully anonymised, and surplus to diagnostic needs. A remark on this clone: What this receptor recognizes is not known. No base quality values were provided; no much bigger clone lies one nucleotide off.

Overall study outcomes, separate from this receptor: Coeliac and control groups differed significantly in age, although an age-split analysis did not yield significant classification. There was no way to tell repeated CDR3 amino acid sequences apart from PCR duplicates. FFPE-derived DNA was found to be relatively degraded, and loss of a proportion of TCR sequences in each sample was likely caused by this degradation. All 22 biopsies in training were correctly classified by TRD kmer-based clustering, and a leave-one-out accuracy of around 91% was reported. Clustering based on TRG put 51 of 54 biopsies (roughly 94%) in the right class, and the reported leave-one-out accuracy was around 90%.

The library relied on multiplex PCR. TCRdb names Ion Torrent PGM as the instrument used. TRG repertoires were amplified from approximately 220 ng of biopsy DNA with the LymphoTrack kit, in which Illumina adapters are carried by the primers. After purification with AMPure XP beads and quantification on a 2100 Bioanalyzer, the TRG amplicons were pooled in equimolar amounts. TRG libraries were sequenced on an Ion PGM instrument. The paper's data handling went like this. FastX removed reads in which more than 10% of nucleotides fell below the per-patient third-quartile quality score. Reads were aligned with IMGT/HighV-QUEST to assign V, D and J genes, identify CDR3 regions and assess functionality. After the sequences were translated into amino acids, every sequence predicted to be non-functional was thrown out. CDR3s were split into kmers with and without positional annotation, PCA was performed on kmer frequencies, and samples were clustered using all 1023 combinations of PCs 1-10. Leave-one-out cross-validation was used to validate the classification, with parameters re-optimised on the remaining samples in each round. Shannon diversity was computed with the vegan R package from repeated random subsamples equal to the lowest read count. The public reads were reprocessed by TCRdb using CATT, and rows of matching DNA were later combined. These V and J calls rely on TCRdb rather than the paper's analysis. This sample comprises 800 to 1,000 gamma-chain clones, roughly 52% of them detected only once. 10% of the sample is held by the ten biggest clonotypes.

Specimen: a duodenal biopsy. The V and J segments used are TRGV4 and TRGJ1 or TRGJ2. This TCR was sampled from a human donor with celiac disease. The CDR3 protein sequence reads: CATWDLWLFYKKLF. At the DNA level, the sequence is TGTGCCACCTGGGATCTCTGGTTATTTTATAAGAAACTCTTT.